This T cell receptor beta chain stems from a study of Graves' ophthalmopathy and Graves' hyperthyroidism (dated 2018 in TCRdb). At the level of the whole study: Peripheral blood was collected at initial diagnosis, prior to any treatment. TCR beta repertoire signatures were used to distinguish Graves' ophthalmopathy from Graves' hyperthyroidism and to predict progression to ophthalmopathy. In total, over 130 blood samples were TCR-sequenced: some 40 ophthalmopathy, 80 or so hyperthyroidism and about 17 hyperthyroidism-to-ophthalmopathy patients. To explore V-J signatures that separate ophthalmopathy from hyperthyroidism, a discovery set of 95 to 100 patients was enrolled, consisting of about 43 with ophthalmopathy and some 59 with stable hyperthyroidism. An independent validation cohort was composed of 18 hyperthyroidism patients and about 16 patients who later progressed from hyperthyroidism to ophthalmopathy. In five or six hyperthyroidism patients, T-cell repertoires of thyroid tissue and blood were compared. Once sampling was done, hyperthyroidism patients were given methimazole at a starting dose of 30 mg daily, while ophthalmopathy patients were given high-dose intravenous methylprednisolone. The 100 discovery patients were divided at random into training and test sets in a 7:3 ratio.

Study-wide conclusions, independent of this receptor: Sample size was not predetermined statistically, and investigators were not blinded to group allocation. In validation, the model predicted ophthalmopathy progression with 70.59% sensitivity and 72.22% specificity; roughly eleven predicted patients were CT-confirmed with GO in a median of about 6.2 months. In cross-validation, the 13-signature model distinguished ophthalmopathy from stable hyperthyroidism with just over 85% sensitivity and almost 83% specificity, and in the test set the corresponding values were roughly 80% and 75%. Most of the expanded thyroid clonotypes with a frequency above 0.001 were also detected in blood, and it was suggested that the thyroid immune response may be reflected by blood repertoires.

This clonotype was detected ten times or more. Its antigen target is currently unknown. Base qualities were left out, and no much larger clone turns up one base away. Ophthalmopathy patients were characterized by moderately to severely active disease, a Clinical Activity Score of at least 3, a NOSPECS grade of at least 4, and a disease duration under 3 months. Patients were excluded if they had other autoimmune diseases, uncontrolled infections, pregnancy or lactation. Clinical symptoms, serum thyroxine, TRAb, thyroid ultrasound and orbital computed tomography formed the basis of the diagnosis. PBMCs were isolated from roughly 10 ml of fresh peripheral blood by Ficoll-Paque density gradient centrifugation. Total RNA was extracted with Trizol reagent and quality-checked on an Agilent 2100 Bioanalyzer. The CDR3 goes from the cysteine to the phenylalanine over 17 residues. Just CDR3 DNA is preserved here, 51 bases in frame from base 1. The germline V gene encodes CDR1 MNHNS and CDR2 SASEGT. At the junction V is shortened by 5 bases and J by 1 base, with 15 bases in between.

For repertoire sequencing, TCR beta CDR3 regions were amplified from RNA transcripts. The first round of RT-PCR was done with HTBI primers and the Qiagen OneStep RT-PCR kit, and was followed by a second round of multiplex PCR, then size selection and purification. Libraries were sequenced on an Illumina HiSeq2000 using paired-end 100 bp reads. The original pipeline was this. Reads were processed with SOAPnuke, discarding reads with adapters, uncalled bases, mean Phred below 15, or no exact constant-primer or identifier match. High-quality paired reads were merged with COPE v1.2.5. Each unique nucleotide sequence was defined as a clonotype, and clonotypes were aligned to IMGT TRB V, D and J references with MiTCR v1.1. Analysis was restricted to V-J combinations with a frequency above 0.0001, which covered roughly 99% of repertoires. A TCR clonal expansion and chaos score per V-J combination was defined as the ratio of F50 clonal expansion to chaos observed in the TCRdist matrix. Welch's t-statistics and random forest were used to narrow the features down to more than 10 V-J combinations, which were then fed into a naive Bayes classifier. Thyroid-blood repertoire similarity was quantified with the Morisita-Horn index. TCRdb took the public reads, trimmed them with fastp at Q25, ran MiXCR for clone calling and kept in-frame beta chains. Duplicate CDR3 protein sequences are folded into a single record with the most common DNA and genes. The V and J calls come from TCRdb's annotation, not from the publication. For this sample there are almost 400,000 distinct CDR3 sequences; approximately 20% appear just once. The ten largest make up roughly 1.6% of the sample.

The rearranged segments are TRBV6-1 and TRBJ2-6; the D gene lacks a confident call. This receptor was identified in a woman under 30 with Graves' ophthalmopathy. Donor details come from another sample of the same person, matched by shared clones. The sequencing sample was made of peripheral blood. The CDR3 region: CASSLSLRPSGANVLTF. The DNA sequence is given as TGTGCCAGCAGTCTCAGCCTCCGCCCATCTGGGGCCAACGTCCTGACTTTC.